A single sample gave rise to the 30 T cell receptor beta chains below, sequenced in a study of T cell changes during pregnancy in multiple sclerosis. Generated by immunoSEQ multiplex PCR, the TCRdb table keeps only in-frame clones and is missing some. The table has fewer than 90,000 clones, roughly nine tenths seen once; the top ten hold 0.65% to 1%. Sequences were derived from peripheral blood, sampled in the second trimester of pregnancy. These receptors were obtained from a female donor with multiple sclerosis, enrolled in a pregnancy study.

The genes are TRBV4-1 and TRBJ1-6; D is uncertain. Germline V CDR1 and CDR2: MGHRA, YSYEKL. The CDR3 runs to 16 residues. V was pared by 1 base and J by 0 bases, with 7 bases between. DNA of the CDR3: TGCGCCAGCAGCCAAGGGGAGAGCTCCTATAATTCACCCCTCCACTTT. Protein: CASSQGESSYNSPLHF.

The V and J genes are TRBV7-3 and TRBJ1-6, with a possible D match to TRBD1 (6 bases). CDR3 length: 15 residues. CDR1 SGHTA and CDR2 FQGTGA come from the germline V gene. Trimming pared 1 base from V and 4 bases from J, leaving 8 bases between. In DNA, the CDR3 is TGTGCCAGCAGCTTAAGACAGGCGTATAATTCACCCCTCCACTTT. Amino acid sequence: CASSLRQAYNSPLHF.

The chain recombines TRBV14 with TRBJ2-1; D ambiguous. The germline V and J ends were trimmed by 3 bases and 4 bases, with 4 bases remaining between them. The germline CDR1 and CDR2 sequences are SGHDN and FVKESK. The CDR3 is 12 residues long. CDR3 nucleotides: TGTGCCAGCAGCCACGGTTACAATGAGCAGTTCTTC. Its translation: CASSHGYNEQFF. The entire variable domain, with the rest obtained from reference TRBV14 and TRBJ2-1, is as follows: EAGVTQFPSHSVIEKGQTVTLRCDPISGHDNLYWYRRVMGKEIKFLLHFVKESKQDESGMPNNRFLAERTGGTYSTLKVQPAELEDSGVYFCASSHGYNEQFFGPGTRLTVL.

In this sample, this clone turned up once. V and J are TRBV5-4 and TRBJ2-5; tentatively, D is TRBD2 (6 bases). CDR1 SGHNT and CDR2 YYREEE come from the germline V gene (reference sequence). V was clipped by 0 bases and J by 4 bases, with 19 bases between them. The length of the CDR3 is 17 residues. CDR3 DNA: TGTGCCAGCAGCTTGGATCGTCTTTCTGCGGGGAGAGAGACCCAGTACTTC. Translating it yields CASSLDRLSAGRETQYF.

The genes are TRBV9 and TRBJ2-1, with 7 bases fitting TRBD1. The CDR3 extends over 15 amino acids. Trimming took 3 bases from V and 7 from J; bases not matched to a gene: 10. CDR1 SGDLS and CDR2 YYNGEE come from the germline V gene. The CDR3 is CASSEEPNRGNEQFF. CDR3 DNA: TGTGCCAGCAGCGAGGAGCCTAACAGGGGAAATGAGCAGTTCTTC. The complete variable domain, with remaining parts taken from reference TRBV9 and TRBJ2-1, reads DSGVTQTPKHLITATGQRVTLRCSPRSGDLSVYWYQQSLDQGLQFLIQYYNGEERAKGNILERFSAQQFPDLHSELNLSSLELGDSALYFCASSEEPNRGNEQFFGPGTRLTVL.

The rearrangement links TRBV7-3 to TRBJ2-7; D ambiguous. V gave up 1 base and J gave up 5 bases, with 9 bases separating them. This CDR3 comprises 13 residues. CDR1 SGHTA and CDR2 FQGTGA come from the germline V gene. The CDR3 DNA follows: TGTGCCAGCAGCTTAAGGCCCCTCCACGAGCAGTACTTC. This gives the protein CASSLRPLHEQYF. The whole variable domain, filled in from reference TRBV7-3 and TRBJ2-7, reads GAGVSQTPSNKVTEKGKYVELRCDPISGHTALYWYRQSLGQGPEFLIYFQGTGAADDSGLPNDRFFAVRPEGSVSTLKIQRTERGDSAVYLCASSLRPLHEQYFGPGTRLTVT.

This clone was counted between two and nine times. The V gene is TRBV4-2, the J gene TRBJ2-1, with TRBD2 matching over 12 bases. The CDR3 totals 17 residues. J was trimmed by 7 bases and V by 3 bases; bases with no gene match: 10. Per germline, CDR1 LGHNA and CDR2 YNFKEQ. CDR3 residues: CASSQEPSGGALNEQFF. CDR3 sequence (DNA): TGTGCCAGCAGCCAGGAACCTAGCGGGGGGGCCCTGAATGAGCAGTTCTTC.

This clone was detected only once. V is TRBV19 and J is TRBJ2-3, with D maybe TRBD1 (5 bases). The CDR3 runs to 13 residues. Trimming stripped 5 bases from V and 3 bases from J, with 9 bases between. Germline CDR1 and CDR2: LNHDA and SQIVND (reference sequence). The CDR3 coding sequence is TGTGCCAGTAGTTACCAGGGAACAGATACGCAGTATTTT. Its translation is CASSYQGTDTQYF.

V and J are TRBV27 and TRBJ2-7; D is perhaps TRBD1 (5 bases). The CDR3 is made up of 16 amino acids. The germline gives CDR1 MNHEY, CDR2 SMNVEV (reference sequence). Trimming cost V 1 base and J 3 bases, with 16 bases left between them. The CDR3 loop is CASSLYSGHQVYEQYF. DNA of the CDR3: TGTGCCAGCAGTTTATACTCTGGACATCAAGTCTACGAGCAGTACTTC.

The CDR3 DNA follows: TGCGCCAGCTGGAGGGCCGGTCCGGAGACTGAAGCTTTCTTT. This sequence encodes CASWRAGPETEAFF. The chain carries TRBV10-1 and TRBJ1-1; D gene ambiguous. Deletions cut 8 bases from V and 5 bases from J, with 18 bases between. Germline V CDR1 and CDR2: WNHNN, SYGVQD (reference sequence). This CDR3 contains 14 residues.

The chain joins TRBV5-1 to TRBJ2-2; 7 bases line up with TRBD2. Trimming took 4 bases from V and 1 from J; bases not matched to a gene: 4. Germline V lookup: CDR1 SGHRS, CDR2 YFSETQ. The CDR3 sequence is 15 residues long. The DNA for the CDR3 is TGCGCCAGCAGCGGGGGGGGACTGAACACCGGGGAGCTGTTTTTT. The encoded protein is CASSGGGLNTGELFF. The full variable domain, completed using reference TRBV5-1 and TRBJ2-2, is KAGVTQTPRYLIKTRGQQVTLSCSPISGHRSVSWYQQTPGQGLQFLFEYFSETQRNKGNFPGRFSGRQFSNSRSEMNVSTLELGDSALYLCASSGGGLNTGELFFGEGSRLTVL.

The chain links TRBV29-1 to TRBJ2-7; 7 nucleotides match TRBD1. J lost 3 bases, V lost 6 bases, and 14 bases had no gene match. CDR3 length: 15 amino acids. Germline V gives CDR1 SQVTM, CDR2 ANQGSEA. The CDR3 bases are TGCAGCGTCTCACGGGGAACAGGGGCTTACTACGAGCAGTACTTC. This encodes CSVSRGTGAYYEQYF.

This clone was counted once. The chain combines TRBV19 with TRBJ1-1; 7 bases align to TRBD1. CDR1 is LNHDA, CDR2 SQIVND, per germline (reference sequence). The V and J ends lost 6 bases and 1 base, in that order; junction bases with no gene match: 8. CDR3 size: 15 residues. CDR3 in DNA: TGTGCCAGTAGCAACACAGGGGTTCAGAACACTGAAGCTTTCTTT. Protein: CASSNTGVQNTEAFF.

This chain joins TRBV5-1 and TRBJ2-5; the D is unclear. This CDR3 is 14 amino acids long. CDR1 is SGHRS and CDR2 is YFSETQ in the germline V gene. V lost 3 bases and J lost 4, with 13 bases in between. The CDR3 DNA is TGCGCCAGCAGCTCCGGTAGTAGCAGAGAGACCCAGTACTTC. Encoded protein: CASSSGSSRETQYF. The full variable domain, rest sourced from reference TRBV5-1 and TRBJ2-5, is KAGVTQTPRYLIKTRGQQVTLSCSPISGHRSVSWYQQTPGQGLQFLFEYFSETQRNKGNFPGRFSGRQFSNSRSEMNVSTLELGDSALYLCASSSGSSRETQYFGPGTRLLVL.

This clone showed up just a few times. The chain uses TRBV9 and TRBJ1-1; TRBD1 aligns across 8 bases. CDR1 SGDLS and CDR2 YYNGEE come from the germline V gene. The CDR3 totals 16 residues. V lost 0 bases to trimming and J lost 1 base; unmatched junction nucleotides: 5. The CDR3 loop reads CASSVVDRGRNTEAFF. The CDR3 bases are TGTGCCAGCAGCGTAGTCGACAGGGGAAGGAACACTGAAGCTTTCTTT.

This clone was seen more than once but under ten times. The V call is TRBV6-4, the J call TRBJ1-6; no clear D. V lost 0 bases, J lost 7 bases, and 4 bases lay in between. From germline, CDR1 is MRHNA and CDR2 SNTAGT. The CDR3 length is 13 residues. Here the CDR3 DNA reads TGTGCCAGCAGTGACTCGACAAATTCACCCCTCCACTTT. Protein sequence: CASSDSTNSPLHF.

CDR3 DNA: TGTGCCAGCACCGCTTGGGAGGGAGGTTACCACGAGCAGTACTTC. It encodes CASTAWEGGYHEQYF. The rearrangement links TRBV5-8 to TRBJ2-5; 7 bases are shared with TRBD2. The J call may not be correct, given that the DNA end is closer to TRBJ2-7. Per the germline V gene, CDR1 is SGHTS and CDR2 is YDEGEE. The CDR3 runs 15 residues.

The chain is built from TRBV11-2 and TRBJ2-7; perhaps TRBD1 as D (7 bases). Deletions cut 5 bases from V and 6 bases from J, with 20 bases between. Germline V gene lookup returns CDR1 SGHAT and CDR2 FQNNGV. This CDR3 is 15 amino acids long. The CDR3 nucleotides are TGTGCCAGCAGCCTATCAGGAGGGGGCTCCGTCGAGCAGTACTTC. It codes for CASSLSGGGSVEQYF.

This rearrangement joins TRBV10-3 to TRBJ1-6; D uncertain. Trimming removed 4 bases from V and 7 bases from J, with 11 bases in between. Germline assignment: CDR1 ENHRY and CDR2 SYGVKD. The CDR3 totals 14 residues. The CDR3 sequence: CAISGEATNSPLHF. The CDR3 region has the DNA TGTGCCATCAGTGGGGAGGCCACCAATTCACCCCTCCACTTT.

The V and J genes are TRBV5-8 and TRBJ2-3; 8 nucleotides match TRBD1. The CDR3 is made up of 16 amino acids. Per germline, CDR1 SGHTS and CDR2 YDEGEE. The V segment lost 5 bases and the J segment 2 bases; nucleotides outside the gene matches: 10. The DNA of the CDR3 is TGTGCCAGCAGGCGGGGAGACAGGGGAAACACAGATACGCAGTATTTT. Protein sequence: CASRRGDRGNTDTQYF.

The V call is TRBV14, the J call TRBJ2-1, with a possible D match to TRBD1 (5 bases). With 3 bases removed from V and 2 bases from J, the gap between germline ends came to 11 bases. Germline CDR1 is SGHDN and CDR2 is FVKESK. This CDR3 has 15 residues. The CDR3 here is CASSQGWGPYNEQFF. CDR3 bases: TGTGCCAGCAGCCAGGGCTGGGGCCCCTACAATGAGCAGTTCTTC.

The CDR3 nucleotides read TGTGCCAGCAGCGTATCCAGGGGGCAAGATGAAAAACTGTTTTTT. Its protein product is CASSVSRGQDEKLFF. The chain employs TRBV9 and TRBJ1-4; 8 bases line up with TRBD1. The CDR3 loop spans 15 amino acids. V trimming: 1 base; J trimming: 6 bases; junction bases outside the gene matches: 5. Germline CDR1 is SGDLS and CDR2 is YYNGEE.

This chain links TRBV5-6 with TRBJ2-7; D may be TRBD1 (6 bases). Trimming removed 4 bases at V and 0 bases at J, with 17 bases between. The CDR3 totals 16 residues. CDR1 and CDR2 from the germline V gene are SGHDT and YYEEEE. DNA for the CDR3: TGTGCCAGCAGCCCCAATGGGGGCCTGGGCTCCTACGAGCAGTACTTC. Its protein is CASSPNGGLGSYEQYF.

J is TRBJ2-5 and V is TRBV27; TRBD2 matches at 10 bases. The V gene end was trimmed by 6 bases and the J gene end by 5 bases; junction bases not matched to a gene: 6. This CDR3 comprises 14 residues. Germline V gene sequence: CDR1 MNHEY, CDR2 SMNVEV (reference sequence). Here the CDR3 reads CASRTLAGAETQYF. CDR3 coding DNA: TGTGCCAGCAGGACGCTAGCGGGGGCGGAGACCCAGTACTTC.

The gene calls are TRBV18 and TRBJ2-1; a weak D match, TRBD2 (7 bases). Trimming pared 6 bases from V and 9 bases from J, leaving 21 bases between. CDR1 and CDR2 from the germline V gene are KGHSH and LQKENI. The length of the CDR3 is 15 residues. The CDR3 sequence is CASSLGGAENSEQFF. The CDR3 coding sequence is TGTGCCAGCTCCCTGGGGGGGGCCGAGAATTCTGAGCAGTTCTTC.

The gene calls are TRBV5-4 and TRBJ2-3; D may be TRBD2 (5 bases). Germline V CDR1 and CDR2: SGHNT, YYREEE (reference sequence). The V gene lost 1 base and the J gene lost 1 base, with 10 bases spanning the gap. There are 15 residues in the CDR3. In DNA form, the CDR3 reads TGTGCCAGCAGCTTGCGGGGAGCGGGCACAGATACGCAGTATTTT. Translated, it gives CASSLRGAGTDTQYF.

The chain employs TRBV7-2 and TRBJ2-1; 8 nucleotides match TRBD1. The CDR3 is made up of 15 amino acids. CDR1 is SGHTA, CDR2 FQGNSA, per germline. The V segment lost 1 base and the J segment 4 bases; nucleotides outside the gene matches: 3. CDR3 region: CASSLGTGPYNEQFF. The CDR3 DNA reads as TGTGCCAGCAGCTTAGGGACAGGGCCGTACAATGAGCAGTTCTTC.

This chain uses TRBV7-2 with TRBJ1-1, with 7 bases matching TRBD1. The germline CDR1 and CDR2 sequences are SGHTA and FQGNSA. Trimming took 1 base from V and 7 from J; bases not matched to a gene: 12. The CDR3 has 16 residues. CDR3 bases: TGTGCCAGCAGCTTAGAGGGGGCTAGGGCTCAGCTTGAAGCTTTCTTT. Translation: CASSLEGARAQLEAFF.

V usage is TRBV6-6 and J usage is TRBJ2-3; 8 bases align to TRBD2. This CDR3 has 16 residues. Germline-derived CDR1 and CDR2 are MNHNY and SVGAGI (reference sequence). V shed 5 bases and J 1 base; nucleotides not matched to a gene: 8. CDR3 sequence (DNA): TGTGCCAGCAGTCCCTCCGGGGGGGCTGGCACAGATACGCAGTATTTT. Amino acid sequence: CASSPSGGAGTDTQYF.

V gene TRBV30 combines with J gene TRBJ2-3, with D possibly TRBD2 on 5 matching bases. The ends were cut back, 5 bases at V and 1 base at J, with 16 bases in the middle. The CDR3 has 15 residues. In germline, CDR1 is GTSNPN, CDR2 SVGIG (reference sequence). CDR3 sequence (DNA): TGTGCCTGGTCCCGAGGGTCATACGGCACAGATACGCAGTATTTT. Protein sequence: CAWSRGSYGTDTQYF. Together with reference TRBV30 and TRBJ2-3, the CDR3 gives the full variable domain: SQTIHQWPATLVQPVGSPLSLECTVEGTSNPNLYWYRQAAGRGLQLLFYSVGIGQISSEVPQNLSASRPQDRQFILSSKKLLLSDSGFYLCAWSRGSYGTDTQYFGPGTRLTVL.